This T cell receptor beta chain was found in a study of blood T cell repertoires in COVID-19. Study-level background: The samples span acute and convalescent COVID-19 from the United States, Italy and Spain. The analysed material was cDNA or gDNA that came from T cells, B-cell-depleted T cells, or PBMCs.

The ends lost 6 bases at V and 3 bases at J; junction bases unmatched: 5. Germline assignment: CDR1 MNHNY and CDR2 SVGAGI (reference sequence). CDR3 size: 15 residues. Authors' processing steps: Reference gene primer amplification gave estimated nucleated cell counts. The method was immunoSEQ multiplex PCR; TCRdb's version includes in-frame clones alone and lacks a portion of them. V and J calls and clone size are copied from that table; D and trimming were computed from the DNA. The sample records about 50,000 clones, around nine tenths being singletons. The origin of this receptor is a human donor with active COVID-19. The donor label of this sample is uncertain. The chain has TRBV6-6 and TRBJ2-3, with 11 positions matching TRBD2. The sequenced sample was peripheral blood. CDR3 bases: TGTGCCAGCAGAGTTGGGACTAGCGGAACAGATACGCAGTATTTT. Protein sequence: CASRVGTSGTDTQYF.